The clone carrying this T cell receptor (beta chain) was observed once. The source of the sample is a study of cytomegalovirus exposure and HLA in healthy donors. Produced via immunoSEQ multiplex PCR; TCRdb's table is partial and in-frame only. The sample consists of fewer than 200,000 clones, less than 85% of them appearing once. Trimming cost V 3 bases and J 2 bases; bases outside gene matches: 11. CDR1 and CDR2 from the germline V gene are MDHEN and SYDVKM. There are 17 residues in the CDR3. The chain couples TRBV28 to TRBJ2-3; 7 bases map to TRBD2. This receptor was taken from a man between 18 and 35 years old in good health and CMV-seropositive. Sequenced sample: PBMCs. The CDR3 region has the DNA TGTGCCAGCAGTTTCCCCCGACTGAGCGGGGCCACAGATACGCAGTATTTT. This encodes CASSFPRLSGATDTQYF.